A single sample is the source of the 13 T cell receptor beta chains below, sequenced in a study of cytomegalovirus exposure and HLA in healthy donors. Both 60 Vbeta primers and 13 Jbeta primers went into the PCR. TCRdb's copy holds only in-frame clones and misses some; the assay was immunoSEQ multiplex PCR. There are roughly 110,000 clones in the sample; about four fifths occur only once, and around 5% lies in the top ten. Sequencing was done on a sample of PBMCs. These receptors all stem from a man aged 25 to 40 in good health and CMV-seropositive.

The genes are TRBV29-1 and TRBJ2-5; D may be TRBD2 (5 bases). Trimming shortened V by 2 bases and J by 8 bases, and 15 bases separated the two germline ends. This CDR3 has 13 amino acids. Germline CDR1 and CDR2: SQVTM and ANQGSEA. CDR3 loop: CSVERQARGTQYF. The CDR3 DNA is TGCAGCGTTGAACGGCAGGCCCGGGGTACCCAGTACTTC.

This chain uses TRBV10-3 with TRBJ2-7; 9 bases are a match to TRBD1. Trimming at V came to 4 bases and at J to 6 bases, leaving 10 bases not matched to a gene. The germline gives CDR1 ENHRY, CDR2 SYGVKD. The CDR3 loop spans 15 amino acids. CDR3 amino acids: CAISGQGGTYGEQYF. The CDR3 DNA sequence: TGTGCCATCAGTGGACAGGGGGGAACCTACGGCGAGCAGTACTTC.

The chain has TRBV7-9 and TRBJ1-1, with D perhaps matching TRBD1 (5 bases). This CDR3 has 16 amino acids. V gave up 4 bases and J gave up 6 bases, with 21 bases separating them. Germline V gene sequence: CDR1 SEHNR, CDR2 FQNEAQ (reference sequence). The CDR3, as DNA: TGTGCCAGCAGCTCGTCCCCGTCGCGGGGGTCGGCTGAAGCTTTCTTT. Encoded protein: CASSSSPSRGSAEAFF. Based on the CDR3 plus reference TRBV7-9 and TRBJ1-1, the full variable domain is DTGVSQNPRHKITKRGQNVTFRCDPISEHNRLYWYRQTLGQGPEFLTYFQNEAQLEKSRLLSDRFSAERPKGSFSTLEIQRTEQGDSAMYLCASSSSPSRGSAEAFFGQGTRLTVV.

As concerns this clone: At the DNA level, this CDR3 is encoded by other sequences in the same sample as well. This sequence joins TRBV18 and TRBJ2-5; 9 nucleotides match TRBD2. Germline V lookup: CDR1 KGHSH, CDR2 LQKENI. Trimming took 0 bases from V and 1 from J; bases not matched to a gene: 3. CDR3 length: 16 residues. CDR3: CASSPPAGGVQETQYF. The CDR3 DNA follows: TGTGCCAGCTCACCACCAGCGGGGGGTGTCCAAGAGACCCAGTACTTC. Full variable domain (missing parts from reference TRBV18 and TRBJ2-5): NAGVMQNPRHLVRRRGQEARLRCSPMKGHSHVYWYRQLPEEGLKFMVYLQKENIIDESGMPKERFSAEFPKEGPSILRIQQVVRGDSAAYFCASSPPAGGVQETQYFGPGTRLLVL.

This chain uses TRBV5-3 with TRBJ1-5; 8 positions match TRBD1. TRBV5-3 is an open reading frame, and its role is uncertain. The J segment lost 1 base and the V segment lost 4 bases, leaving 7 bases of the junction unmatched. The CDR3 has 16 residues. This CDR3 is CARSPRTGKSNQPQHF. The CDR3 coding sequence is TGTGCCAGAAGCCCACGGACAGGGAAAAGCAATCAGCCCCAGCATTTT.

This clone was seen only a few times. The gene calls are TRBV4-2 and TRBJ2-7; TRBD2 matches 8 bases. Germline loops: CDR1 LGHNA, CDR2 YNFKEQ. The J segment lost 7 bases and the V segment lost 1 base, leaving 3 bases of the junction unmatched. The CDR3 runs 13 residues. The CDR3 region has the DNA TGTGCCAGCAGCCAAGTCTTAGCGGGGGAGCAGTACTTC. It specifies CASSQVLAGEQYF.

The V and J genes are TRBV27 and TRBJ2-7, with D possibly TRBD2 on 6 matching bases. Germline CDR1 and CDR2: MNHEY and SMNVEV (reference sequence). Trimming shortened V by 3 bases and J by 5 bases, and 11 bases separated the two germline ends. CDR3 length equals 13 residues. The DNA of the CDR3 is TGTGCCAGCAGTTTCTGGAGGGACGACGAGCAGTACTTC. Translating gives CASSFWRDDEQYF.

This chain joins TRBV5-4 and TRBJ1-3, with D perhaps matching TRBD1 (6 bases). This CDR3 has 13 amino acids. Looked up from germline, CDR1 is SGHNT and CDR2 is YYREEE (reference sequence). Trimming stripped 4 bases from V and 12 bases from J, with 17 bases between. CDR3 nucleotides: TGTGCCAGCAGCGGGAGGGGGGAAACAGTCATATATTTT. Protein: CASSGRGETVIYF.

The J gene is TRBJ2-2, the V gene TRBV9; 8 positions match TRBD1. V was pared by 6 bases and J by 5 bases, with 6 bases of the junction left unmatched. Looked up from germline, CDR1 is SGDLS and CDR2 is YYNGEE. This CDR3 is 14 amino acids long. CDR3 coding DNA: TGTGCCAGCACCGACAGGGGCTTGACCGGGGAGCTGTTTTTT. It translates to CASTDRGLTGELFF.

Only a few counts were recorded for this clone. The chain uses TRBV7-2 and TRBJ2-1; D unclear. V dropped 5 bases and J dropped 7 bases, with 6 bases sitting between them. Germline CDR1 and CDR2: SGHTA and FQGNSA. The CDR3 length is 11 residues. The CDR3 here is CASSTGNEQFF. Here the CDR3 DNA reads TGTGCCAGCAGCACCGGTAATGAGCAGTTCTTC.

This clone was detected only once. The rearrangement joins TRBV4-1 to TRBJ2-3; D unresolved. V gave up 1 base and J gave up 0 bases, with 11 bases separating them. This CDR3 spans 16 amino acids. Per the germline V gene, CDR1 is MGHRA and CDR2 is YSYEKL. The CDR3 here is CASSQGTRVSTDTQYF. In DNA, the CDR3 is TGCGCCAGCAGCCAAGGCACCCGGGTTAGCACAGATACGCAGTATTTT.

V and J are TRBV7-6 and TRBJ2-5, with TRBD1 matching 10 bases. V lost 2 bases to trimming and J lost 2 bases; unmatched junction nucleotides: 5. CDR1 is SGHVS and CDR2 is FNYEAQ in the germline V gene. This CDR3 comprises 16 residues. The CDR3 region has the DNA TGTGCCAGCAGCTTACGGACAGGGGGGAGTCAAGAGACCCAGTACTTC. Translated, it gives CASSLRTGGSQETQYF.

A few counts support this clone. The V and J genes are TRBV6-1 and TRBJ1-5, with 9 bases identical to TRBD1. V lost 6 bases and J lost 2; bases outside the gene matches: 2. Germline CDR1 reads MNHNS; CDR2 reads SASEGT. The CDR3 contains 14 residues. CDR3 loop: CASSWDRGNQPQHF. Written as DNA, the CDR3 is TGTGCCAGCAGCTGGGACAGGGGCAATCAGCCCCAGCATTTT.